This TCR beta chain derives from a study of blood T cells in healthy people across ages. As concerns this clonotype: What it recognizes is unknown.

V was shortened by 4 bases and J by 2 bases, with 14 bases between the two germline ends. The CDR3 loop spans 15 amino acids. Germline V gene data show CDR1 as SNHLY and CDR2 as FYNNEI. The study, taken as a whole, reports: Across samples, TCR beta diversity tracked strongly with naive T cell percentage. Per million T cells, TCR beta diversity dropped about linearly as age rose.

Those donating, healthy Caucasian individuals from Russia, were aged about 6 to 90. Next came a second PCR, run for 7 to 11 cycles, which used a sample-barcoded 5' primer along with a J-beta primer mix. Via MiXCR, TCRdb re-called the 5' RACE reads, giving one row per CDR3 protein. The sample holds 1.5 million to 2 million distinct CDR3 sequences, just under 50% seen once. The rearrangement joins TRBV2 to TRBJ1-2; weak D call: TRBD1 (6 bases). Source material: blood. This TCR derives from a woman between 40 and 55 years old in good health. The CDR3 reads CASSVLGQGNYGYTF. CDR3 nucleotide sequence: TGTGCCAGCAGTGTTTTGGGGCAGGGGAACTATGGCTACACCTTC.